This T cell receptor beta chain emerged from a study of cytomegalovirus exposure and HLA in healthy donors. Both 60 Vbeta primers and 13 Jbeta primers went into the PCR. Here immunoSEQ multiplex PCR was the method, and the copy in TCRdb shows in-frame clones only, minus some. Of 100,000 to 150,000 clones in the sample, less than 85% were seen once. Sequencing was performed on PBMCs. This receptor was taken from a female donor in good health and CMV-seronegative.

CDR3 bases: TGTGCCAGCAGCAACAGGGGGAAAACCTACGAGCAGTACTTC. It encodes CASSNRGKTYEQYF. The gene calls are TRBV6-5 and TRBJ2-7; 8 nucleotides agree with TRBD1. The J segment lost 2 bases and the V segment lost 6 bases, leaving 6 bases of the junction unmatched. The CDR3 is made up of 14 amino acids. Germline V gene lookup returns CDR1 MNHEY and CDR2 SVGAGI.